This T cell receptor beta chain was recorded in a study of cytomegalovirus exposure and HLA in healthy donors. Overall study context: An earlier analysis found roughly 100 million unique TCR beta sequences from 150 million to 200 million T cells.

Germline lookup yields CDR1 SGHNT and CDR2 YYREEE (reference sequence). This CDR3 is 13 amino acids long. V lost 6 bases to trimming and J lost 3 bases, with 12 bases between them. The study's findings and limits: Fewer N-insertions (relative to the roughly 720-donor mean) were reportedly seen in an Asian-associated ancestry cluster in a later analysis.

On this clone: Its specificity is unknown.

Primers included in the PCR were 60 Vbeta and 13 Jbeta primers. Using immunoSEQ multiplex PCR, the repertoire was profiled, and TCRdb retains in-frame clones only, with some absent. The data show about 130,000 clones, 81% seen once. The chain combines TRBV5-4 with TRBJ2-5; perhaps TRBD1 as D (5 bases). This clonotype was sampled from a man between 18 and 29 years old in good health and CMV-seropositive. The sample was PBMCs. CDR3 nucleotides: TGTGCCAGCACAAACAGGAATGAAGAGACCCAGTACTTC. Protein sequence: CASTNRNEETQYF.